The rows below give T cell receptor beta chains drawn from one sample of a study of post-analysis software for immune sequencing data. TCRdb reprocessed the PCR reads via MiXCR and lists one record per CDR3 protein. The top ten clones hold around 0.56% of a sample with hundreds of thousands of distinct CDR3 sequences, 30% of them seen once. Sequencing input: blood. All receptors derive from a girl aged 5-17 years with multiple sclerosis. Each CDR3 is given without its conserved first and last residue. Some rows mark clone size as missing; the rest say once, few, many or name a class of expanded clone.

V: TRBV29-1; size: many; J: TRBJ2-1; CDR3: SVEVGSESQF
V: TRBV5-1; size: NA; J: TRBJ2-1; CDR3: ASRPGRGIDEQF
V: TRBV15; size: few; J: TRBJ1-5; CDR3: ATSRNDRGGQPQH
V: TRBV9; size: few; J: TRBJ2-5; CDR3: ASSPQQGPETQY
V: TRBV10-3; size: NA; J: TRBJ1-1; CDR3: AISEPGQYMNTEAF
V: TRBV6-1; size: NA; J: TRBJ1-2; CDR3: ASRERTAYGYT
V: TRBV6-6; size: few; J: TRBJ2-5; CDR3: ASSNLDTQY
V: TRBV6-5; size: NA; J: TRBJ2-7; CDR3: ASSPGASGDEQY
V: TRBV4-3; size: NA; J: TRBJ2-3; CDR3: ASSRHRDTQY
V: TRBV25-1; size: few; J: TRBJ1-2; CDR3: ASREPGAAYGYT
V: TRBV20-1; size: few; J: TRBJ1-5; CDR3: STNGGRSNQPQH
V: TRBV9; size: NA; J: TRBJ2-7; CDR3: ASSVSTENNYEQY
V: TRBV10-3; size: NA; J: TRBJ2-6; CDR3: AIRDSLPSGANVLT
V: TRBV5-1; size: few; J: TRBJ2-3; CDR3: ASSSEGRNPQY
V: TRBV5-1; size: few; J: TRBJ2-1; CDR3: ASISGDNPNEQF
V: TRBV5-1; size: few; J: TRBJ2-7; CDR3: ASSLPGERRDRHEQY
V: TRBV7-8; size: few; J: TRBJ2-1; CDR3: ASSWDAGTRPYNEQF
V: TRBV5-1; size: few; J: TRBJ1-1; CDR3: ASSLAVGMNTEAF
V: TRBV4-3; size: NA; J: NA; CDR3: ASSQGGGPREQY
V: TRBV3-1; size: few; J: TRBJ1-6; CDR3: ASSQRVAYNSPLH
V: TRBV29-1; size: NA; J: TRBJ2-3; CDR3: SAGTSGTGDTQY
V: TRBV7-7; size: few; J: TRBJ1-4; CDR3: ASSLAAGGEKLF
V: TRBV20-1; size: many; J: TRBJ2-1; CDR3: SARGSRTSVSPNEQF
V: TRBV12-3/TRBV12-4; size: few; J: TRBJ2-6; CDR3: ASSLGGASGANVLT
V: TRBV9; size: NA; J: TRBJ2-4; CDR3: ASSVAGGPQNIQY
V: TRBV4-3; size: NA; J: TRBJ2-1; CDR3: ASSAGTGGRHEQF
V: TRBV9; size: NA; J: TRBJ2-1; CDR3: ASSPQGVAYNEQF
V: TRBV15; size: NA; J: TRBJ2-3; CDR3: ATSRALATDTQY
V: TRBV4-2; size: few; J: TRBJ2-1; CDR3: ASSQQRGSYNEQF
V: TRBV4-1; size: NA; J: TRBJ2-1; CDR3: ASSQAPLNGEQF
V: TRBV6-5; size: few; J: TRBJ2-5; CDR3: ASSKGGRGQETQY
V: TRBV6-6; size: NA; J: NA; CDR3: ASKKEDHEQY
V: TRBV28; size: NA; J: TRBJ2-3; CDR3: ASSSQALGTQY
V: TRBV29-1; size: many; J: TRBJ2-7; CDR3: SVGGQGVYEQY
V: TRBV20-1; size: few; J: TRBJ2-3; CDR3: SATLAWGQY
V: TRBV5-4; size: NA; J: TRBJ2-7; CDR3: ASTTRTSGYLGEQY
V: TRBV6-2/TRBV6-3; size: once; J: TRBJ2-1; CDR3: ASSYINRGNEQF
V: TRBV5-1; size: few; J: TRBJ2-3; CDR3: ASSFMMASDTQY
V: TRBV10-3; size: many; J: TRBJ2-3; CDR3: AISVLDTQY
V: TRBV4-3; size: NA; J: TRBJ2-1; CDR3: ASSRGTSGSLHEQF
V: TRBV20-1; size: once; J: TRBJ1-5; CDR3: SASRQGIYQPQH
V: TRBV6-4; size: NA; J: TRBJ2-1; CDR3: ASSHRHGTGAYNEQF
V: TRBV6-5; size: few; J: TRBJ2-1; CDR3: ASTSRTSGSNEQF
V: TRBV4-3; size: NA; J: TRBJ2-2; CDR3: ASSHGMGGELF
V: TRBV7-9; size: many; J: TRBJ2-3; CDR3: ASSPRLRDSSDTQY
V: TRBV20-1; size: few; J: TRBJ2-5; CDR3: SASARTSPSQY
V: TRBV29-1; size: NA; J: TRBJ2-2; CDR3: SAATGVITGELF
V: TRBV7-2; size: few; J: TRBJ2-7; CDR3: ASSLDASGRAGEQY
V: TRBV20-1; size: NA; J: TRBJ2-5; CDR3: SAIGGFGETQY
V: TRBV11-2; size: few; J: TRBJ1-2; CDR3: ASSSSQGTGYT
V: TRBV5-1; size: NA; J: TRBJ2-7; CDR3: ASSLASEGPKYEQY
V: TRBV19; size: NA; J: TRBJ1-5; CDR3: ASSISWASSQPQH
V: TRBV21-1; size: NA; J: TRBJ2-1; CDR3: ASSKRGTWGGRTIMTYNEQF
V: TRBV28; size: many; J: TRBJ2-3; CDR3: ASSLDGASTDTQY
V: TRBV24-1; size: few; J: TRBJ1-2; CDR3: ATSDRTNYGYT